This T cell receptor (beta chain) was identified during a study of cytomegalovirus exposure and HLA in healthy donors. For the study at large: According to later analysis, the same platform produced the 130 or so validation and 666 first-cohort repertoires.

V was clipped by 5 bases and J by 6 bases, with 17 bases between them. Germline V gene lookup returns CDR1 LNHDA and CDR2 SQIVND (reference sequence). This CDR3 spans 15 amino acids. General study results and limits: Many donors shared some public TCRs, even though most TCR sequences were rare. In vitro experiments confirmed that a few CMV-associated chains were specific for CMV antigens. Associated with cytomegalovirus, according to the listing, were some 180 TCR beta chains.

This clone was seen a few times. Its antigen remains unidentified. Repertoires were generated with immunoSEQ multiplex PCR, while TCRdb's copy carries only in-frame clones and drops some. Among a few hundred thousand clones listed, roughly 87% were seen once. The sample comprised PBMCs. V is TRBV19 and J is TRBJ1-5; D gene unclear. This receptor was taken from a man younger than 35 in good health and CMV-seropositive. CDR3 in DNA: TGTGCCAGTAGTTTAACGACTACCCGTGGTCAGCCCCAGCATTTT. Translated, it gives CASSLTTTRGQPQHF.